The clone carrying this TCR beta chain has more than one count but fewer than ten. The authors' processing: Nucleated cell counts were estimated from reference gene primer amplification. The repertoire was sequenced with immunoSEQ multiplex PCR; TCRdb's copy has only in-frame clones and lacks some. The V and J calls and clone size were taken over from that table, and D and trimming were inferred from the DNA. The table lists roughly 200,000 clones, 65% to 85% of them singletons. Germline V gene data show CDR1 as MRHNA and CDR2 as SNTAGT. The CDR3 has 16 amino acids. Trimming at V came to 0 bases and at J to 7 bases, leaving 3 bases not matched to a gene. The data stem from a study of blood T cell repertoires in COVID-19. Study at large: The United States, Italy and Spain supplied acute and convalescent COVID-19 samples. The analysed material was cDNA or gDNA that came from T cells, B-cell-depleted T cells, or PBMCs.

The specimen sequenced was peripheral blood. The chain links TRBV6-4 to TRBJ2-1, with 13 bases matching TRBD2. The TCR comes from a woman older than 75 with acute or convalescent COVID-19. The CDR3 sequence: CASSDSKTSGRNEQFF. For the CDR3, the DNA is TGTGCCAGCAGTGACTCGAAGACTAGCGGGAGGAATGAGCAGTTCTTC.